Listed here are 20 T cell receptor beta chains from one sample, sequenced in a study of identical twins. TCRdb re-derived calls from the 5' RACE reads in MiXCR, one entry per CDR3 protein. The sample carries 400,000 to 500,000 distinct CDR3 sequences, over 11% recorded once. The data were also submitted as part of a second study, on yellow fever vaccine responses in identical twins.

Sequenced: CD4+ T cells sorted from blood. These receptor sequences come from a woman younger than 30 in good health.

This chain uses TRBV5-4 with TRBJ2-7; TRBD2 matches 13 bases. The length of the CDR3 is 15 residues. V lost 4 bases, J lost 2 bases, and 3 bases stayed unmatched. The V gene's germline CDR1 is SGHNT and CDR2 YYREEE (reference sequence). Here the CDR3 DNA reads TGTGCCAGCAGCGCTGGACTAGCGGGGGCCTACGAGCAGTACTTC. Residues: CASSAGLAGAYEQYF.

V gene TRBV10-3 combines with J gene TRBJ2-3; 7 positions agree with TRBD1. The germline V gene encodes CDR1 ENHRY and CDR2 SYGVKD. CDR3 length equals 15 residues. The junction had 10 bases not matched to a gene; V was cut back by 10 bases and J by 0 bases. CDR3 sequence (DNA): TGTGCCACCCGTACCGGGACAGTTAGCACAGATACGCAGTATTTT. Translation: CATRTGTVSTDTQYF.

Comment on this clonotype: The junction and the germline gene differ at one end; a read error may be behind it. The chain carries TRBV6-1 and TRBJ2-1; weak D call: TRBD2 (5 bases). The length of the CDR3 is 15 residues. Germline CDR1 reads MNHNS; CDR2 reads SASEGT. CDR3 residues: CASSPQPPSYYEQFF. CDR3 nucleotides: TGTGCCAGCAGTCCCCAGCCCCCTAGCTACTATGAGCAGTTCTTC.

The CDR3 DNA follows: TGTGCCAGCAGGGATAGCGGGGCGACGTTGTATTTT. Its translation: CASRDSGATLYF. The chain uses TRBV6-2 or TRBV6-3 and TRBJ2-3; 8 bases fit TRBD2. The CDR3 is 12 amino acids. The germline gives CDR1 MNHEY, CDR2 SVGEGT. V lost 6 bases to trimming and J lost 14 bases; unmatched junction nucleotides: 10.

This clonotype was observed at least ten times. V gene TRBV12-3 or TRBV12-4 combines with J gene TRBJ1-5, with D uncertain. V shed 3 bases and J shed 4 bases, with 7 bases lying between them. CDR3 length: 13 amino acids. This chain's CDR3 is CASSFRANQPQHF. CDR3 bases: TGTGCCAGCAGTTTTAGGGCAAATCAGCCCCAGCATTTT.

The CDR3 loop reads CASSIDRATTDTQYF. In DNA form, the CDR3 reads TGCGCCAGCAGCATCGACAGGGCCACCACAGATACGCAGTATTTT. This chain connects TRBV5-1 to TRBJ2-3; 7 bases fit TRBD1. CDR3 size: 15 residues. J gave up 2 bases and V 4 bases, and 7 bases lay outside the gene matches. The germline CDR1 and CDR2 sequences are SGHRS and YFSETQ.

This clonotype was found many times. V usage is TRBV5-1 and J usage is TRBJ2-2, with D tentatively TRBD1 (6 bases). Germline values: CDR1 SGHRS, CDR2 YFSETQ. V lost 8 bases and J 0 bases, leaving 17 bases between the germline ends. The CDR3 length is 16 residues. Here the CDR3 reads CASLRGGSSNTGELFF. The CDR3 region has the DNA TGCGCCAGTTTGAGAGGGGGATCCTCGAACACCGGGGAGCTGTTTTTT.

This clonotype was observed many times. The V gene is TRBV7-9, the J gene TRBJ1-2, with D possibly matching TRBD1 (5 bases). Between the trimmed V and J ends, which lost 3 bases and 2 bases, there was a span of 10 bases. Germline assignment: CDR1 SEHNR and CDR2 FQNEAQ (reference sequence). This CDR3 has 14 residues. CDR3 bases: TGTGCCAGCAGCTTTCTAGGGGAGAACTATGGCTACACCTTC. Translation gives CASSFLGENYGYTF.

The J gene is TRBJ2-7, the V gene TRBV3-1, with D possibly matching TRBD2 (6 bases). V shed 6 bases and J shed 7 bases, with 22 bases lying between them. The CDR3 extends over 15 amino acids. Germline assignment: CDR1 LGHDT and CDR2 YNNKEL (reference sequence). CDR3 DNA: TGTGCCAGCAGTCAAACAAGCGGGCCGTACGTGGAGCAGTACTTC. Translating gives CASSQTSGPYVEQYF.

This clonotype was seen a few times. CDR3 DNA sequence: TGTGCCAGCAGTTTAAACAGGGTATCAGATACGCAGTATTTT. Translated: CASSLNRVSDTQYF. The gene calls are TRBV12-3 or TRBV12-4 and TRBJ2-3, with a tentative D call TRBD1 (6 bases). CDR3 length equals 14 residues. Between the trimmed V and J ends, which lost 2 bases and 4 bases, there was a span of 10 bases.

The CDR3 DNA is TGTGCCAGCAGACCGGACAGGGGAGGGTATCAGCCCCAGCATTTT. This gives the protein CASRPDRGGYQPQHF. V gene TRBV2 combines with J gene TRBJ1-5; 9 nucleotides align to TRBD1. V lost 6 bases, J lost 5 bases, and 8 bases stayed unmatched. Per the germline V gene, CDR1 is SNHLY and CDR2 is FYNNEI. CDR3 length equals 15 residues.

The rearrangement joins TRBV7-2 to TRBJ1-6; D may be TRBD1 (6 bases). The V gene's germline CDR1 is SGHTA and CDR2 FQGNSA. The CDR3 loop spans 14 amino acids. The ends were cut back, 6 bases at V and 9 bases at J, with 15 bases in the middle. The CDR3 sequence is CASSRRGLGSPLHF. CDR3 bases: TGTGCCAGCAGTCGCAGGGGATTAGGTTCACCCCTCCACTTT.

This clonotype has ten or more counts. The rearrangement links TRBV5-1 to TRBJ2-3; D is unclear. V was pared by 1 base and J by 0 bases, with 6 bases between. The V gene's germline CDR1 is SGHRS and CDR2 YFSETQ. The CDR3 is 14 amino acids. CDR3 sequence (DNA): TGCGCCAGCAGCTTGCAGTCTAGCACAGATACGCAGTATTTT. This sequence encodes CASSLQSSTDTQYF.

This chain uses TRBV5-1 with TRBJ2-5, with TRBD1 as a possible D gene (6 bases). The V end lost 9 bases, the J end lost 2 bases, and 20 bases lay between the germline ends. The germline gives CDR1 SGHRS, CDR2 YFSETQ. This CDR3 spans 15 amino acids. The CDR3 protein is CATRGSGAPQETQYF. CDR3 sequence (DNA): TGCGCCACCAGGGGATCAGGGGCCCCACAAGAGACCCAGTACTTC.

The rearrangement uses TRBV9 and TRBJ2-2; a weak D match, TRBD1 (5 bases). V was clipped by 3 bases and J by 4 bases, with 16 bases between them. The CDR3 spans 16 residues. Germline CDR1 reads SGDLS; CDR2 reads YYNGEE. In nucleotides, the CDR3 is TGTGCCAGCAGCGCTGCTGGGGCAGGGATCACCGGGGAGCTGTTTTTT. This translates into CASSAAGAGITGELFF.

The CDR3 DNA follows: TGTGCCAGCAGTTTAATGACGTCCACAGATACGCAGTATTTT. Its translation: CASSLMTSTDTQYF. The chain has TRBV27 and TRBJ2-3, with D unclear. Per germline, CDR1 MNHEY and CDR2 SMNVEV (reference sequence). Trimming removed 2 bases at V and 2 bases at J, with 8 bases between. CDR3 size: 14 residues.

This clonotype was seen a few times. In DNA, the CDR3 is TGCAGCGTTCGCGTGGACTTCAATCAGCCCCAGCATTTT. Translation: CSVRVDFNQPQHF. The gene calls are TRBV29-1 and TRBJ1-5; D gene unclear. The V end was cut by 5 bases, the J end by 3 bases, with 11 bases between. CDR3 size: 13 residues. Germline values: CDR1 SQVTM, CDR2 ANQGSEA.

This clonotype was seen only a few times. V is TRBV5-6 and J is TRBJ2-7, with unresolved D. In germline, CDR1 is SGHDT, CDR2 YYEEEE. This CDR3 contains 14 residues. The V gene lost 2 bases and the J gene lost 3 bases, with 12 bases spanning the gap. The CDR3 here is CASSFWRGFYEQYF. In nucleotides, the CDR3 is TGTGCCAGCAGCTTCTGGCGCGGATTCTACGAGCAGTACTTC.

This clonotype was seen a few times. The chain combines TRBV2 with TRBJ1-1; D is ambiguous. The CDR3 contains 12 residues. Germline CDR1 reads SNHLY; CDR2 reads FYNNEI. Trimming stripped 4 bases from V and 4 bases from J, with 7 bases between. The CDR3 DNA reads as TGTGCCAGCAGTGTTAGTTTCACTGAAGCTTTCTTT. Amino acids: CASSVSFTEAFF.

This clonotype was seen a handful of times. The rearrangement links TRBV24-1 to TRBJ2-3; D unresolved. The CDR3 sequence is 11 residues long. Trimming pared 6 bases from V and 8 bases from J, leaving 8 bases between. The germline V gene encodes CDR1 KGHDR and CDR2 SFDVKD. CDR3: CATSYEITQYF. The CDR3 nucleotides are TGTGCCACCAGTTACGAGATTACGCAGTATTTT.